Given below is one T cell receptor beta chain in context. This sample is part of a study of blood T cell repertoires in COVID-19. As for the study in general: Samples taken during acute and convalescent COVID-19 were collected in the United States, Italy and Spain.

The V gene lost 0 bases and the J gene lost 6 bases, with 13 bases spanning the gap. CDR3 length equals 15 residues. Germline V gene data show CDR1 as SGHNT and CDR2 as YYREEE (reference sequence). Clones were sequenced by immunoSEQ multiplex PCR, and TCRdb holds only the in-frame ones, with some missing. The sample consists of about half a million clones, roughly 88% of them appearing once. The material sequenced was peripheral blood. The sequence came from a human donor in a cohort sampled during active COVID-19. This chain connects TRBV5-4 to TRBJ1-5; weak D call: TRBD1 (5 bases). CDR3 protein: CASSLGGGGSQPQHF. The CDR3, as DNA: TGTGCCAGCAGCTTGGGGGGGGGAGGTAGTCAGCCCCAGCATTTT.